This T cell receptor (beta chain) originates from a study of metastatic and nonmetastatic thyroid tumors. None of the patients had undergone any treatment ahead of thyroid surgery. Through MiXCR, TCRdb re-clonotyped the PCR reads. Here the sample spans some 15,000 clones, around 25% being singletons. The TCR was taken from a female donor with papillary thyroid cancer or a benign thyroid nodule (not recorded which). Some clones in this sample may be carry-over from other donors' samples. Sequencing used adjacent normal tissue.

CDR3 DNA sequence: TGTGCCAGTAGGAGGTCAGGCACCGGGGAGGACTATGGCTACACCTTC. Its protein product is CASRRSGTGEDYGYTF. The J gene is TRBJ1-2, the V gene TRBV19; D gene unclear. From germline, CDR1 is LNHDA and CDR2 SQIVND (reference sequence). This CDR3 is built from 16 residues. Trimming shortened V by 6 bases and J by 3 bases, and 20 bases separated the two germline ends. The full variable domain, with the rest looked up from reference TRBV19 and TRBJ1-2, is DGGITQSPKYLFRKEGQNVTLSCEQNLNHDAMYWYRQDPGQGLRLIYYSQIVNDFQKGDIAEGYSVSREKKESFPLTVTSAQKNPTAFYLCASRRSGTGEDYGYTFGSGTRLTVV.